This T cell receptor (beta chain) was profiled in a study of blood T cells in healthy people across ages. This CDR3 is 14 amino acids long. The V and J ends lost 4 bases and 0 bases respectively, with 9 bases between them. Germline CDR1 SQVTM, CDR2 ANQGSEA. Primers used in a second PCR of roughly 6 to 12 cycles were a sample-barcoded 5' primer and a J-beta primer mix. TCRdb itself ran the 5' RACE reads through MiXCR, one entry per CDR3 protein. The data hold around 900,000 distinct CDR3 sequences, with roughly half observed a single time. This rearrangement joins TRBV29-1 to TRBJ2-2; D tentatively fits TRBD1 or TRBD2 (6 bases each). The specimen sequenced was blood. The source is a woman in her sixties or seventies in good health. The CDR3 DNA reads as TGCAGCGTTGGGGGGGCGGCGAACACCGGGGAGCTGTTTTTT. Protein: CSVGGAANTGELFF.